This T cell receptor (beta chain) was recovered during a study of vaccination and CD4 T cells after COVID-19. Across the whole study: Investigators stimulated cells with overlapping spike peptides drawn from SARS-CoV-2, HCoV-NL63, HCoV-OC43 and HCoV-229E. Study results and limitations: It was observed that, in convalescent patients, a median approximately 86% of reactive clones arose only post-vaccination.

This clonotype was seen only a few times. Its antigen is not identified. Germline CDR1 reads MNHEY; CDR2 reads SVGEGT. Trimming left V 2 bases short and J 5 bases short, with 12 bases between. CDR3 length: 14 amino acids. The treatment here: roughly 11-day PBMC culture with coronavirus spike peptide pools or control peptides (ViraFEST assay). Gathering of the CD4+ T cells, from the unexposed donor, took place before the COVID-19 pandemic (2011-2018). With the Oncomine TCR Beta short-read assay, DNA from cultured CD4+ T cells was sequenced. A single record per CDR3 protein comes from TCRdb applying MiXCR to the PCR reads. The sample comprises 5,000 to 7,500 distinct CDR3 sequences, approximately 52% of which are singletons, and around a quarter rests with the top ten.

The chain carries TRBV6-2 or TRBV6-3 and TRBJ1-2; D possibly corresponds to TRBD1 (6 bases). The sample consisted of CD4+ T cells from blood, cultured in vitro. The source is a human donor in good health. The CDR3 region has the DNA TGTGCCAGCAGTTACGCCGTAACAGGGTATGGCTACACCTTC. It yields the protein CASSYAVTGYGYTF.